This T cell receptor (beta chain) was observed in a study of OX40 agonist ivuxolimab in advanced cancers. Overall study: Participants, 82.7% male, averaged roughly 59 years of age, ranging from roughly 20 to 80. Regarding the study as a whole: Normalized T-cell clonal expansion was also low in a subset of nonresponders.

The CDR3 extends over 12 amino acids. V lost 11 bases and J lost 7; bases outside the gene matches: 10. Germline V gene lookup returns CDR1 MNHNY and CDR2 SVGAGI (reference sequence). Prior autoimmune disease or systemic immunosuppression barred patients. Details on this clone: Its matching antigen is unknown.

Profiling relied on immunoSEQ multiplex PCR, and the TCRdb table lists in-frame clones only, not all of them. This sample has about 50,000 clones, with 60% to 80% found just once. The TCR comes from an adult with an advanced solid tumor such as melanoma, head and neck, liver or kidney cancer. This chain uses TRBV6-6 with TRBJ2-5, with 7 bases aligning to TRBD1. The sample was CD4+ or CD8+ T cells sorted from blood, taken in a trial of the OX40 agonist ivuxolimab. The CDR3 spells CAGQEPPGTQYF. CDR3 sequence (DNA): TGTGCCGGACAGGAGCCGCCTGGGACCCAGTACTTC.